The rows below give T cell receptor beta chains drawn from one sample of a study of technical replicates of blood from a few donors. Using immunoSEQ multiplex PCR, the repertoire was profiled, and TCRdb retains in-frame clones only, with some absent. The table records tens of thousands of clones, about nine tenths of them present only once. The specimen sequenced was T cells isolated from PBMCs. These receptors were obtained from a human donor in good health. The CDR3 runs from the conserved cysteine through the conserved F or W. The order of the fields is V gene, CDR3 length, CDR3 protein.

TRBV5-6	15	CASSLPETGNTEAFF
TRBV4-1	15	CASSQDGPRSDSVFF
TRBV18	14	CASSPTATNEKLFF
TRBV7-3	16	CASSLTGRGNTGELFF
TRBV6-1	15	CASSEFKGFNQPQHF
TRBV7-2	13	CASSVQGAVGYTF
TRBV13	15	CASRQREGGTDTQYF
TRBV5-1	18	CASSRGLAGFTDTGELFF
TRBV7-9	13	CASNRARVGGYTF
TRBV7-9	13	CASSTDMDTEAFF
TRBV19	14	CASSRTERLTEAFF
TRBV19	16	CASSYTGLRSNQPQHF
TRBV6-5	12	CASRQSNYGYTF
TRBV28	14	CASINTGGWQPQHF